The T cell receptor beta chain under discussion was sequenced for a study of blood T cell repertoires in COVID-19 (dated by TCRdb to 2018 to 2020). About the investigation overall: Samples covering the acute and convalescent phases of COVID-19 were provided by collaborators in the United States, Italy and Spain. The material from the prospective study consisted of cDNA or gDNA derived from T cells, B-cell-depleted T cells, or PBMCs. The dataset comprised deeply sampled blood TCRbeta repertoires from subjects exposed to, actively infected with, or recovered from COVID-19. The repertoires were released in a freely available public database meant as a resource for research on the immune response to SARS-CoV-2. Samples came from the ongoing ImmuneRACE study (first 160 participants) plus 1,254 subjects from 6 global collaborators. Nearly every sample came with metadata listing a de-identified subject ID, COVID-19 status, age in years and sex. HLA class I and class II types, where available, came from metadata supplied by the sample provider rather than from assay-based typing. On the study overall, not on this receptor specifically: How much clinical and demographic metadata was included differed by source and by participant, and the metadata was provided uncurated.

Collaborating institutions collected whole blood in K2EDTA tubes following their own protocols. For TCRbeta analysis, collaborators shipped samples as frozen whole blood, isolated PBMCs, or DNA extracted from either of those sample types. TCRbeta CDR3 regions were amplified from genomic DNA using the immunoSEQ Assay, a bias-controlled multiplex PCR. The authors processed their data as follows. Nucleated cell counts per sample were estimated from amplification of reference gene primers within the assay. To quantify the absolute abundance of each unique TCRbeta CDR3 rearrangement, sequence reads were collapsed and filtered. For each sample, productive Simpson clonality was calculated by taking the square root of Simpson's diversity index across productive rearrangements. Imported from immuneACCESS, the table was reduced by TCRdb to in-frame sequences with V and J called. These copies leave out some clones; in studies compared against another copy, an unresolved V gene accounts for under half, and the cause of the remainder is not known. That table furnishes V, J and clone size, whereas the DNA furnished D and trimming. This sample comprises 100,000 or so clones, around 72% of them detected only once. The top ten constitute about an eighth of the sample.

To note about this clone: There is no known antigen for this receptor. Base qualities are not at hand, and no much larger clone is one base apart.

The germline V gene (reference sequence) gives CDR1 as MNHNY and CDR2 as SVGAGI. From its cysteine to its phenylalanine, the CDR3 spans 14 amino acids. Only CDR3 DNA is held: 42 bases, read in frame from base 1. Relative to germline, V is 5 bases shorter and J is 5 bases shorter, with 13 bases between their ends. The material sequenced was peripheral blood. The TCR was taken from an elderly woman with acute or convalescent COVID-19. The receptor chain draws on TRBV6-6 and TRBJ1-5; the D gene cannot be resolved reliably. The DNA sequence reads TGTGCCAGCAGTCCCGGGATAGATTATCAGCCCCAGCATTTT. This sequence encodes CASSPGIDYQPQHF.